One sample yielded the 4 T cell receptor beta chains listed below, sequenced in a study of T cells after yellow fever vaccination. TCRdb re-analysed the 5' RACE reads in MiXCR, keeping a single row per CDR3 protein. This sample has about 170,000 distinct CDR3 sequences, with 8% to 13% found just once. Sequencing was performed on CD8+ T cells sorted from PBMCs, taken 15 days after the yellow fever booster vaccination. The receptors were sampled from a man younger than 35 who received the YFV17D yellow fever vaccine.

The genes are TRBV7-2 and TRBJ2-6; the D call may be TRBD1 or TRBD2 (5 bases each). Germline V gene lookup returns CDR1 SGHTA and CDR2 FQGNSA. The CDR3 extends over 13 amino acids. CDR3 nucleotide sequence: TGTGCGACGGGGCGCACTGGGGCCAACGTCCTGACTTTC. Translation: CATGRTGANVLTF.

Here the CDR3 reads CASSPHAGAADPNYGYTF. In nucleotides, the CDR3 is TGTGCCAGCAGTCCCCACGCGGGCGCCGCCGATCCTAACTATGGCTACACCTTC. The chain has TRBV27 and TRBJ1-2; D unresolved. The ends were cut back, 5 bases at V and 0 bases at J, with 22 bases in the middle. The CDR3 consists of 18 residues. The germline gives CDR1 MNHEY, CDR2 SMNVEV (reference sequence).

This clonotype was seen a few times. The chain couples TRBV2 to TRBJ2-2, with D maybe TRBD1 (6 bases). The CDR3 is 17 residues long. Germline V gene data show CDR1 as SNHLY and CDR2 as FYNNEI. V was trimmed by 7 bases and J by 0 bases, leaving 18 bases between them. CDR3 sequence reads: CASKMDSLWANTGELFF. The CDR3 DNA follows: TGTGCCAGCAAGATGGACAGCCTTTGGGCGAACACCGGGGAGCTGTTTTTT.

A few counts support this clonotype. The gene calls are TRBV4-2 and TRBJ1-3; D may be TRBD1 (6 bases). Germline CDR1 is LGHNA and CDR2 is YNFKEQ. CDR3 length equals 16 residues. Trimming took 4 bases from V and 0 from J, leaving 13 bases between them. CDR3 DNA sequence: TGTGCCAGCAGCCCCGGACAGACTTACTCTGGAAACACCATATATTTT. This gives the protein CASSPGQTYSGNTIYF.